Following are 19 T cell receptor beta chains from one sample sequenced in a study of spatial heterogeneity in lung cancer. Time point of the sample: sample taken at primary tumor resection. Whole-study findings and limits: Tumor mutation count correlated with how many alpha and beta TCRs expanded intratumorally.

For these receptors, no antigen is known. In TCRdb, the 5' RACE reads were re-called with MiXCR into one record per CDR3 protein. The sample lists thousands of distinct CDR3 sequences; roughly 7.8% were seen once. The sequences come from lung tumor tissue, collected at surgery. The receptors stem from a female donor with early-stage non-small cell lung cancer.

This clonotype appeared a few times. This beta chain is an off-target read within a library intended for alpha chains, so its frequency means little. The chain recombines TRBV6-2 or TRBV6-3 with TRBJ2-3; D is perhaps TRBD2 (6 bases). The CDR3 length is 13 residues. The germline gives CDR1 MNHEY, CDR2 SVGEGT. The ends were cut back, 2 bases at V and 5 bases at J, with 8 bases in the middle. CDR3: CASSYPRGDTQYF. The CDR3 DNA follows: TGTGCCAGCAGTTACCCGCGGGGAGATACGCAGTATTTT.

Relative to its sample, this clonotype is medium-sized. Being off target in a library aimed at alpha chains, this beta chain has a size of little meaning. The V and J genes are TRBV12-3 or TRBV12-4 and TRBJ1-2; D is unclear. Trimming removed 7 bases from V and 4 bases from J, with 10 bases in between. There are 12 residues in the CDR3. This chain's CDR3 is CASTSGPYGYTF. The CDR3 nucleotides read TGTGCCAGCACTTCCGGGCCCTATGGCTACACCTTC.

There are many counts of this clonotype. The library was designed around alpha chains, so this beta chain is a stray read whose abundance carries little weight. The V and J genes are TRBV5-1 and TRBJ2-1; tentatively, D is TRBD2 (7 bases). Germline CDR1 SGHRS, CDR2 YFSETQ. Trimming pared 1 base from V and 5 bases from J, leaving 13 bases between. The CDR3 has 15 residues. CDR3: CASSLPGGQHNEQFF. The CDR3 coding sequence is TGCGCCAGCAGCTTGCCGGGGGGCCAGCACAATGAGCAGTTCTTC.

This clonotype has ten or more counts. Within a library made for alpha chains, this beta chain is off target, and its count is uninformative. The CDR3: CSASWRVGTDTQYF. For the CDR3, the DNA is TGCAGTGCTAGTTGGAGAGTAGGCACAGATACGCAGTATTTT. This rearrangement joins TRBV20-1 to TRBJ2-3; D is undetermined. Trimming shortened V by 3 bases and J by 1 base, and 11 bases separated the two germline ends. Per germline, CDR1 DFQATT and CDR2 SNEGSKA (reference sequence). This CDR3 region has 14 residues.

This clonotype was counted at least ten times. Little can be read into the size of this beta chain, an off-target read in a library designed for alpha chains. V usage is TRBV12-3 or TRBV12-4 and J usage is TRBJ2-5, with TRBD2 as a possible D gene (6 bases). The germline V and J ends were trimmed by 11 bases and 2 bases, with 12 bases remaining between them. The CDR3 has 12 amino acids. The CDR3 reads CASGVAQETQYF. DNA for the CDR3: TGTGCCTCGGGGGTTGCACAAGAGACCCAGTACTTC.

This clonotype was counted many times. With the library built for alpha chains, this beta chain is off target and its frequency is not meaningful. The chain links TRBV10-3 to TRBJ2-7, with D perhaps TRBD2 (5 bases). Trimming removed 4 bases at V and 2 bases at J, with 9 bases between. The CDR3 extends over 13 amino acids. Germline lookup yields CDR1 ENHRY and CDR2 SYGVKD. The CDR3, as DNA: TGTGCCATCAGTGGGAGGACCACCTACGAGCAGTACTTC. Protein: CAISGRTTYEQYF.

This clonotype was detected ten times or more. In a library made to pick up alpha chains, this beta chain is a stray read with a size that means little. V and J are TRBV7-3 and TRBJ1-1; D is uncertain. V was cut by 4 bases and J by 0 bases, with 6 bases left in between. This CDR3 is built from 13 residues. Germline-derived CDR1 and CDR2 are SGHTA and FQGTGA. The chain's CDR3 is CASSSRVNTEAFF. The CDR3, as DNA: TGTGCCAGCAGCTCTCGAGTGAACACTGAAGCTTTCTTT. The complete variable domain, with remaining parts taken from reference TRBV7-3 and TRBJ1-1, reads GAGVSQTPSNKVTEKGKYVELRCDPISGHTALYWYRQSLGQGPEFLIYFQGTGAADDSGLPNDRFFAVRPEGSVSTLKIQRTERGDSAVYLCASSSRVNTEAFFGQGTRLTVV.

This clonotype is medium-sized by share. Because this beta chain is a stray read in a library intended to capture alpha chains, its abundance should not be given much weight. The gene calls are TRBV6-2 or TRBV6-3 and TRBJ2-5; no reliable D call. V was cut by 2 bases and J by 4 bases, with 2 bases left in between. The CDR3 extends over 11 amino acids. Germline CDR1 MNHEY, CDR2 SVGEGT. The CDR3 here is CASSYGETQYF. The DNA for the CDR3 is TGTGCCAGCAGTTACGGAGAGACCCAGTACTTC.

This clonotype was recorded at least ten times. Found in a library prepared for alpha chains, this beta chain is an off-target read, and its abundance has little meaning. The rearrangement links TRBV10-3 to TRBJ2-3; D perhaps matches TRBD1 (6 bases). The ends were cut back, 0 bases at V and 10 bases at J, with 11 bases in the middle. The CDR3 totals 13 residues. Germline lookup yields CDR1 ENHRY and CDR2 SYGVKD. The CDR3 sequence is CAISESEQGAQYF. For the CDR3, the DNA is TGTGCCATCAGTGAGTCCGAACAGGGTGCGCAGTATTTT.

Judged by abundance, this clonotype is medium-sized. This beta chain turned up in a library designed for alpha chains; as an off-target read, its abundance says little. The chain has TRBV18 and TRBJ2-3; D is uncertain. Germline V lookup: CDR1 KGHSH, CDR2 LQKENI. The CDR3 extends over 12 amino acids. Trimming took 2 bases from V and 6 from J, leaving 6 bases between them. CDR3 in DNA: TGTGCCAGCTCACCAGGAAGCGATACGCAGTATTTT. Its protein product is CASSPGSDTQYF.

In its sample, this clonotype ranks as medium-sized (0.01 to 0.1%). With the library built for alpha chains, this beta chain is off target and its frequency is not meaningful. The J gene is TRBJ2-2, the V gene TRBV7-2; D call uncertain. The CDR3 runs to 15 residues. Germline V gene lookup returns CDR1 SGHTA and CDR2 FQGNSA. V was shortened by 1 base and J by 4 bases, with 10 bases between the two germline ends. The CDR3: CASSLGGSGTGELFF. The CDR3 region has the DNA TGTGCCAGCAGCTTAGGGGGTAGTGGCACCGGGGAGCTGTTTTTT.

This clonotype came up many times. This beta chain was picked up by a library intended for alpha chains and is off target, so its count carries little meaning. The V and J genes are TRBV18 and TRBJ1-6; D gene uncertain. Germline CDR1 and CDR2: KGHSH and LQKENI. This CDR3 has 18 amino acids. Trimming removed 3 bases from V and 4 bases from J, with 19 bases in between. The chain's CDR3 is CASSPFGVRGNYNSPLHF. The CDR3 DNA is TGTGCCAGCTCACCTTTTGGCGTTCGCGGAAATTATAATTCACCCCTCCACTTT.

This clonotype was found many times. In a library made to pick up alpha chains, this beta chain is a stray read with a size that means little. V usage is TRBV7-6 and J usage is TRBJ2-5, with 7 positions matching TRBD1. Trimming took 5 bases from V and 5 from J; bases not matched to a gene: 8. The germline V gene encodes CDR1 SGHVS and CDR2 FNYEAQ. The CDR3 has 14 amino acids. CDR3 sequence (DNA): TGTGCCAGCAGCCTAAGACAGGGCCGGGAGACCCAGTACTTC. Residues: CASSLRQGRETQYF.

This clonotype ranks as medium-sized (0.01 to 0.1%). Since the library was made to target alpha chains, this beta chain is a stray read and its abundance is not meaningful. This chain uses TRBV19 with TRBJ1-2, with TRBD1 matching 7 bases. CDR1 is LNHDA, CDR2 SQIVND, per germline (reference sequence). The CDR3 covers 13 residues. Losses at the gene ends were 6 bases for V and 7 bases for J; bases not matched to a gene: 8. CDR3: CASSSGGQFGYTF. The CDR3 bases are TGTGCCAGTAGCTCAGGGGGGCAATTTGGCTACACCTTC.

This clonotype has ten or more counts. This beta chain is off target for a library built for alpha chains, so its abundance means little. V gene TRBV10-3 combines with J gene TRBJ1-2; possibly TRBD1 for D (6 bases). Germline lookup yields CDR1 ENHRY and CDR2 SYGVKD. The V end was cut by 2 bases, the J end by 5 bases, with 12 bases between. The CDR3 is made up of 14 amino acids. Written as DNA, the CDR3 is TGTGCCATCAGTGAGAGACAGGAATTTTATGGCTACACCTTC. It specifies CAISERQEFYGYTF.

By share, this clonotype ranks as medium-sized. This beta chain came through as a stray read in a library set up for alpha chains, and its size says little. This sequence joins TRBV7-9 and TRBJ2-1, with 9 bases lining up with TRBD1. Germline V lookup: CDR1 SEHNR, CDR2 FQNEAQ (reference sequence). This CDR3 has 17 amino acids. J lost 2 bases, V lost 1 base, and 6 bases had no gene match. The CDR3 is CASSLERDRDPYNEQFF. The DNA for the CDR3 is TGTGCCAGCAGCTTAGAACGGGACAGGGATCCCTACAATGAGCAGTTCTTC.

Notes on this clonotype: Being off target in a library aimed at alpha chains, this beta chain has a size of little meaning. V gene TRBV6-1 combines with J gene TRBJ2-2, with a tentative D call TRBD2 (5 bases). This CDR3 is 17 amino acids long. V lost 7 bases and J 6 bases, leaving 24 bases between the germline ends. From germline, CDR1 is MNHNS and CDR2 SASEGT. The CDR3: CASTRNPGIPTAGELFF. The CDR3 bases are TGTGCCAGCACTAGGAACCCCGGGATACCAACAGCCGGGGAGCTGTTTTTT.

Points on this clonotype: This beta chain is off target for a library built for alpha chains, so its abundance means little. The genes are TRBV16 and TRBJ2-1, with 10 bases that match TRBD1. CDR3 length: 13 residues. Unmatched junction bases numbered 3, after V lost 6 bases and J lost 7 bases. Per germline, CDR1 KGHSY and CDR2 FQNENV. In nucleotides, the CDR3 is TGTGCCAGCAGTCGACAGGGGGCGAATGAGCAGTTCTTC. Translation gives CASSRQGANEQFF.

This clonotype was recorded at least ten times. Being off target in a library aimed at alpha chains, this beta chain has a size of little meaning. The V gene is TRBV28, the J gene TRBJ1-5; D is ambiguous. Trimming removed 3 bases at V and 5 bases at J, with 5 bases between. This CDR3 comprises 12 residues. The germline gives CDR1 MDHEN, CDR2 SYDVKM. The CDR3 DNA is TGTGCCAGCAGTTTCGAGGATCAGCCCCAGCATTTT. Amino acids: CASSFEDQPQHF.